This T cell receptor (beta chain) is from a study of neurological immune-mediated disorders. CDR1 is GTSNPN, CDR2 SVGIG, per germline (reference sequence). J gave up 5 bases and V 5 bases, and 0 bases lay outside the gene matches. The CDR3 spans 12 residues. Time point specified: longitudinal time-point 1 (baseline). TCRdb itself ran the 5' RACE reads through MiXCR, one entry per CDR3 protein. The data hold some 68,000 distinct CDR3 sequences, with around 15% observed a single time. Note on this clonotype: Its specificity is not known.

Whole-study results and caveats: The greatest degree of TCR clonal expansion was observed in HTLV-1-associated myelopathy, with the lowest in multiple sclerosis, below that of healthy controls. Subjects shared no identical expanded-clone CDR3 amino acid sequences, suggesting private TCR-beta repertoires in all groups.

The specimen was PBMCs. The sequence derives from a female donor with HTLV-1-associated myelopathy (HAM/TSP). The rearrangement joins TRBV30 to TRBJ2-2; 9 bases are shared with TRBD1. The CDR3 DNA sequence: TGTGCCTGGGGACAGGGGACCGGGGAGCTGTTTTTT. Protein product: CAWGQGTGELFF.